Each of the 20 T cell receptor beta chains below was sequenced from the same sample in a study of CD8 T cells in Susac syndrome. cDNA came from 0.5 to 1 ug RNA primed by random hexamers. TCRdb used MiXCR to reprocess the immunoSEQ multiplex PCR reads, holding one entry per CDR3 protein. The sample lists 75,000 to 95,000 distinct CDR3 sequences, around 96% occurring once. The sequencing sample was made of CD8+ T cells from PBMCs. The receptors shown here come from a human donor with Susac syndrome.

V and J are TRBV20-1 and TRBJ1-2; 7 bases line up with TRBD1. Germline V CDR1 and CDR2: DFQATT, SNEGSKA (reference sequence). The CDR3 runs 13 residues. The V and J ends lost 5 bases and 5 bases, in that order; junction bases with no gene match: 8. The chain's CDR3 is CSAAQGEGYGYTF. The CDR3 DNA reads TGCAGTGCTGCCCAGGGGGAGGGATATGGCTACACCTTC.

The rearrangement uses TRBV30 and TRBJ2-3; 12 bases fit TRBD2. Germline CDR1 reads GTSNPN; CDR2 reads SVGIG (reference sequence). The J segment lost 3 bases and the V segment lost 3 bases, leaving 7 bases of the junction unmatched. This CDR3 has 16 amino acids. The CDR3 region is CAWRLAGGPGTDTQYF. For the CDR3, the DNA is TGTGCCTGGAGGCTAGCGGGGGGGCCGGGGACAGATACGCAGTATTTT.

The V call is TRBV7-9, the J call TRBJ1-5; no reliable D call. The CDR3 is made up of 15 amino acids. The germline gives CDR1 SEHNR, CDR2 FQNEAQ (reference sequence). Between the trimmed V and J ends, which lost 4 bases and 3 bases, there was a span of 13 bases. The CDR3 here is CASSSSERDNQPQHF. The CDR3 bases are TGTGCCAGCAGCTCCAGTGAGCGAGACAATCAGCCCCAGCATTTT.

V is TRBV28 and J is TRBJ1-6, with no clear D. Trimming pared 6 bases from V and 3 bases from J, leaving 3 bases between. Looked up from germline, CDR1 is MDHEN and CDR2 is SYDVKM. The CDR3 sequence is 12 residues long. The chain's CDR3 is CASRDYNSPLHF. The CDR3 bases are TGTGCCAGCAGGGACTATAATTCACCCCTCCACTTT.

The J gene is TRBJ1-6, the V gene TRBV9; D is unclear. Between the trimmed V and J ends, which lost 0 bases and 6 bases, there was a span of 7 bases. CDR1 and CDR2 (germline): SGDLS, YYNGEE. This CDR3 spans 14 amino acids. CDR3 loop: CASSVGPPNSPLHF. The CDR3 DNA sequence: TGTGCCAGCAGCGTAGGACCGCCTAATTCACCCCTCCACTTT.

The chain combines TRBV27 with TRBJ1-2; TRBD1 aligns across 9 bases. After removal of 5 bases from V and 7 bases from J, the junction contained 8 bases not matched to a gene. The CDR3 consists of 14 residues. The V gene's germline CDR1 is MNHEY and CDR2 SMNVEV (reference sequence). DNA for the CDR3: TGTGCCAGCAGTACGACAGGGGGGGTTGTTGGCTACACCTTC. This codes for CASSTTGGVVGYTF.

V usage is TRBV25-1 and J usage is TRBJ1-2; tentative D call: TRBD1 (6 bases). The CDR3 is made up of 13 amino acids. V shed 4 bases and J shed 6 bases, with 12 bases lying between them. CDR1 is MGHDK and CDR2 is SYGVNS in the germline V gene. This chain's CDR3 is CASSGTGSNGYTF. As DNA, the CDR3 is TGTGCCAGCAGTGGTACAGGGAGCAATGGCTACACCTTC.

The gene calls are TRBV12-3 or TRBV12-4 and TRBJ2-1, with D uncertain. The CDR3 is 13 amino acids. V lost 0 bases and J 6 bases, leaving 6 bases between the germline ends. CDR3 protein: CASSLARSNEQFF. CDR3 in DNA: TGTGCCAGCAGTTTAGCAAGGTCCAATGAGCAGTTCTTC.

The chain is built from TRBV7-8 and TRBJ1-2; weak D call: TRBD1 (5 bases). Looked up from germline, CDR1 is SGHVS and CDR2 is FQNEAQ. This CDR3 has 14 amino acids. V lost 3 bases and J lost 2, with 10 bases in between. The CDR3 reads CASSFGHSNYGYTF. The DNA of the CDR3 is TGTGCCAGCAGCTTTGGACACTCGAACTATGGCTACACCTTC.

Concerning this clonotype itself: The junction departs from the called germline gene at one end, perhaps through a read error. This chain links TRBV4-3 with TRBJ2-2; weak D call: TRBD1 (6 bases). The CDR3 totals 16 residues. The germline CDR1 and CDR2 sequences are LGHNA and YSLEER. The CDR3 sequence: CASSQNRASNTGELFF. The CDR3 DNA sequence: TGCGCCAGCAGCCAAAACAGGGCTTCGAATACCGGGGAGCTGTTTTTT.

The CDR3 DNA reads TGCGCCAGCAGTCAAGATTACAGGGTACCCGGTACTGAAGCTTTCTTT. Translation gives CASSQDYRVPGTEAFF. The chain joins TRBV23-1 to TRBJ1-1; D is possibly TRBD1 (6 bases). TRBV23-1 is an open reading frame whose function is uncertain. The CDR3 spans 16 residues. V shed 2 bases and J shed 5 bases, with 18 bases lying between them.

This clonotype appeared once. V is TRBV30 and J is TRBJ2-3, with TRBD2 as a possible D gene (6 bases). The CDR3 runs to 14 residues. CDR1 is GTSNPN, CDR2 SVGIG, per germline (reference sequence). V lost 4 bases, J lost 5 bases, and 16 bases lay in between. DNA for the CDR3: TGTGCCTGGATGGGACTTAACCTGGGAGATACGCAGTATTTT. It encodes CAWMGLNLGDTQYF.

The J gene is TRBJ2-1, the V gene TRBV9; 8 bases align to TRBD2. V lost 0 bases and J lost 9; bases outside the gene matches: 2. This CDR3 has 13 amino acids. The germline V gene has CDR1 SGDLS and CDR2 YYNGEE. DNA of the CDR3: TGTGCCAGCAGCGTAGGGACTAGCTCTGAGCAGTTCTTC. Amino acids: CASSVGTSSEQFF. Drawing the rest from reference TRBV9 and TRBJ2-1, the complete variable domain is DSGVTQTPKHLITATGQRVTLRCSPRSGDLSVYWYQQSLDQGLQFLIQYYNGEERAKGNILERFSAQQFPDLHSELNLSSLELGDSALYFCASSVGTSSEQFFGPGTRLTVL.

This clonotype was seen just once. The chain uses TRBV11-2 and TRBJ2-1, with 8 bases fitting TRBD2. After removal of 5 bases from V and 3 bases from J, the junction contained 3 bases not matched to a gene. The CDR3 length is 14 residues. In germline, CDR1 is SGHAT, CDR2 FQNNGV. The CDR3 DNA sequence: TGTGCCAGCAGCACCGGGGGGGGCTACAATGAGCAGTTCTTC. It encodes CASSTGGGYNEQFF.

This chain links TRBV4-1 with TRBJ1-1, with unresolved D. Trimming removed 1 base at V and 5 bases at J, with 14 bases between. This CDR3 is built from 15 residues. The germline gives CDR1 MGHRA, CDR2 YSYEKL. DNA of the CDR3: TGCGCCAGCAGCCAAGTGGACGAGGAATTGACTGAAGCTTTCTTT. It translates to CASSQVDEELTEAFF.

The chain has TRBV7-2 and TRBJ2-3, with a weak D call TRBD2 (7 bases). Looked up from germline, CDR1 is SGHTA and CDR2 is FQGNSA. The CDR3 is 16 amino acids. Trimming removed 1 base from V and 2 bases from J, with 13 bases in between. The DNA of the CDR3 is TGTGCCAGCAGCTTAGGGGGGGGGCCGTTCACAGATACGCAGTATTTT. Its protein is CASSLGGGPFTDTQYF. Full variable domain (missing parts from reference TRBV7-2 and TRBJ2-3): GAGVSQSPSNKVTEKGKDVELRCDPISGHTALYWYRQSLGQGLEFLIYFQGNSAPDKSGLPSDRFSAERTGGSVSTLTIQRTQQEDSAVYLCASSLGGGPFTDTQYFGPGTRLTVL.

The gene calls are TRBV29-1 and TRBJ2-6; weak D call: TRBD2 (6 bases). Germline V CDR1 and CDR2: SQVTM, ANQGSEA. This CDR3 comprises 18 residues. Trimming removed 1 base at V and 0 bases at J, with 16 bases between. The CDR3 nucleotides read TGCAGCGTTGAAGGGGAGGAGACTACTGACTCTGGGGCCAACGTCCTGACTTTC. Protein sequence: CSVEGEETTDSGANVLTF.

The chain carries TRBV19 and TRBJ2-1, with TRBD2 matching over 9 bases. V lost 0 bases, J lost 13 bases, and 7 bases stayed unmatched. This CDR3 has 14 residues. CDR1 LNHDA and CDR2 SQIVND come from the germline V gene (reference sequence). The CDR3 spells CASSIEFLAGIQFF. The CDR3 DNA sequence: TGTGCCAGTAGTATAGAATTCCTAGCGGGGATTCAGTTCTTC.

CDR3 region: CASSMGLAGGPDTQYF. CDR3 nucleotides: TGTGCCAGTAGTATGGGACTAGCGGGGGGTCCAGATACGCAGTATTTT. The chain is built from TRBV19 and TRBJ2-3, with TRBD2 identical over 15 bases. Unmatched junction bases numbered 2, after V lost 3 bases and J lost 4 bases. The V gene's germline CDR1 is LNHDA and CDR2 SQIVND (reference sequence). The CDR3 is 16 amino acids. The full variable domain, its missing parts supplied by reference TRBV19 and TRBJ2-3, is DGGITQSPKYLFRKEGQNVTLSCEQNLNHDAMYWYRQDPGQGLRLIYYSQIVNDFQKGDIAEGYSVSREKKESFPLTVTSAQKNPTAFYLCASSMGLAGGPDTQYFGPGTRLTVL.

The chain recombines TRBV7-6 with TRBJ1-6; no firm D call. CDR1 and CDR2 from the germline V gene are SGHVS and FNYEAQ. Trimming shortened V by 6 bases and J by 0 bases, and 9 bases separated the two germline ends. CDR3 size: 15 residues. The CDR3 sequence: CASRLSSSYNSPLHF. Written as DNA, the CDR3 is TGTGCCAGCAGGCTTTCGAGCTCCTATAATTCACCCCTCCACTTT.